These 28 T cell receptor beta chains were all obtained from the same sample, sequenced in a study of technical replicates of blood from several donors. TCRdb keeps only in-frame clones here, not all; method: immunoSEQ multiplex PCR. The sample consists of about 84,000 clones, approximately 97% of them appearing once. The specimen sequenced was T cells isolated from PBMCs. Source of these receptors: a human donor in good health.

This rearrangement joins TRBV7-9 to TRBJ1-2; the match to TRBD1 covers 8 bases. Germline V CDR1 and CDR2: SEHNR, FQNEAQ (reference sequence). The CDR3 runs 16 residues. J gave up 4 bases and V 0 bases, and 7 bases lay outside the gene matches. Here the CDR3 DNA reads TGTGCCAGCAGCTTAGCGTGGGGACAGGACATCTATGGCTACACCTTC. Translated, it gives CASSLAWGQDIYGYTF. Variable domain in full (rest from reference TRBV7-9 and TRBJ1-2): DTGVSQNPRHKITKRGQNVTFRCDPISEHNRLYWYRQTLGQGPEFLTYFQNEAQLEKSRLLSDRFSAERPKGSFSTLEIQRTEQGDSAMYLCASSLAWGQDIYGYTFGSGTRLTVV.

The chain joins TRBV9 to TRBJ2-3; 8 nucleotides align to TRBD1. This CDR3 contains 16 residues. Looked up from germline, CDR1 is SGDLS and CDR2 is YYNGEE. V lost 2 bases, J lost 4 bases, and 9 bases stayed unmatched. CDR3 in DNA: TGTGCCAGCAGCGTTTACGCAGGGGGCTCGGCAGATACGCAGTATTTT. It encodes CASSVYAGGSADTQYF.

The V gene is TRBV7-8, the J gene TRBJ1-2; D perhaps matches TRBD1 (6 bases). CDR3 length: 13 residues. The germline gives CDR1 SGHVS, CDR2 FQNEAQ. Trimming removed 5 bases from V and 4 bases from J, with 11 bases in between. CDR3 protein: CASSPLTGYGYTF. As DNA, the CDR3 is TGTGCCAGCAGCCCTCTGACAGGCTATGGCTACACCTTC.

The V call is TRBV6-1, the J call TRBJ1-2; D ambiguous. The CDR3 runs 12 residues. Germline CDR1 MNHNS, CDR2 SASEGT. V lost 8 bases, J lost 5 bases, and 12 bases lay in between. CDR3 nucleotides: TGTGCCAGCTGGGCCGTAAGATATGGCTACACCTTC. It is translated as CASWAVRYGYTF.

The CDR3 spells CASSSYYNEQFF. CDR3 bases: TGTGCCAGCAGCTCCTACTACAATGAGCAGTTCTTC. The J gene is TRBJ2-1, the V gene TRBV7-9; no reliable D call. The CDR3 sequence is 12 residues long. V was clipped by 4 bases and J by 3 bases, with 4 bases between them. From germline, CDR1 is SEHNR and CDR2 FQNEAQ (reference sequence). Using reference TRBV7-9 and TRBJ2-1 for the parts outside the CDR3, the full variable domain is DTGVSQNPRHKITKRGQNVTFRCDPISEHNRLYWYRQTLGQGPEFLTYFQNEAQLEKSRLLSDRFSAERPKGSFSTLEIQRTEQGDSAMYLCASSSYYNEQFFGPGTRLTVL.

The chain has TRBV6-1 and TRBJ1-2; D not resolved. The germline V gene encodes CDR1 MNHNS and CDR2 SASEGT. Trimming removed 7 bases at V and 7 bases at J, with 22 bases between. This CDR3 is 15 amino acids long. The CDR3 is CASKERPGQYLGYTF. In DNA, the CDR3 is TGTGCCAGCAAAGAAAGACCAGGTCAATACCTTGGCTACACCTTC.

The J gene is TRBJ2-2, the V gene TRBV6-5, with TRBD1 identical over 7 bases. Germline values: CDR1 MNHEY, CDR2 SVGAGI. V dropped 8 bases and J dropped 2; count of bases not matched to a gene: 8. The CDR3 extends over 15 amino acids. CDR3 sequence: CASERRQGNTGELFF. The CDR3 DNA sequence: TGTGCCAGCGAACGGAGACAGGGTAACACCGGGGAGCTGTTTTTT.

V and J are TRBV5-1 and TRBJ2-1; 9 bases are shared with TRBD2. Germline V CDR1 and CDR2: SGHRS, YFSETQ. V shed 0 bases and J 3 bases; nucleotides not matched to a gene: 1. The CDR3 is 15 amino acids. Here the CDR3 DNA reads TGCGCCAGCAGCTTGGTAGCGGGAGTCTACAATGAGCAGTTCTTC. Its protein product is CASSLVAGVYNEQFF.

The chain has TRBV29-1 and TRBJ1-1; 8 bases line up with TRBD1. V dropped 4 bases and J dropped 1; count of bases not matched to a gene: 8. This CDR3 spans 15 amino acids. Germline assignment: CDR1 SQVTM and CDR2 ANQGSEA. The CDR3 region has the DNA TGCAGCGTTGCGCGGACAGGGCGGTCGAACACTGAAGCTTTCTTT. Protein product: CSVARTGRSNTEAFF.

The rearrangement joins TRBV5-4 to TRBJ1-1, with TRBD1 as a possible D gene (6 bases). CDR3 size: 15 residues. CDR1 and CDR2 (germline): SGHNT, YYREEE (reference sequence). V was trimmed by 4 bases and J by 4 bases, leaving 17 bases between them. The chain's CDR3 is CASSTHSGAATEAFF. CDR3 DNA sequence: TGTGCCAGCAGCACCCACTCAGGGGCTGCCACTGAAGCTTTCTTT.

Here the CDR3 DNA reads TGCGCCAGCAGCTTGGGGACAGGGGTCTACGAGCAGTACTTC. Residues: CASSLGTGVYEQYF. The genes are TRBV5-1 and TRBJ2-7; 9 bases are a match to TRBD1. V lost 0 bases and J lost 3; bases outside the gene matches: 1. Germline values: CDR1 SGHRS, CDR2 YFSETQ. This CDR3 region has 14 residues.

This chain links TRBV4-1 with TRBJ2-5, with TRBD2 matching over 8 bases. With V trimmed by 1 base and J by 5 bases, 12 bases remained unmatched. From germline, CDR1 is MGHRA and CDR2 YSYEKL. The CDR3 has 17 amino acids. Here the CDR3 reads CASSQGPPGGAEETQYF. In DNA form, the CDR3 reads TGCGCCAGCAGCCAAGGGCCTCCGGGGGGGGCGGAGGAGACCCAGTACTTC.

This clone was detected once. The CDR3: CASSLRGFTSNQPQHF. As DNA, the CDR3 is TGTGCCAGCAGTTTACGGGGTTTTACCAGCAATCAGCCCCAGCATTTT. The chain joins TRBV28 to TRBJ1-5; unclear D gene. Germline CDR1 is MDHEN and CDR2 is SYDVKM. Deletions cut 2 bases from V and 1 base from J, with 12 bases between. This CDR3 spans 16 amino acids.

The chain recombines TRBV4-1 with TRBJ2-2; D ambiguous. The length of the CDR3 is 13 residues. The V end lost 0 bases, the J end lost 5 bases, and 4 bases lay between the germline ends. From germline, CDR1 is MGHRA and CDR2 YSYEKL. CDR3: CASSQDLTGELFF. The DNA for the CDR3 is TGCGCCAGCAGCCAAGATCTTACCGGGGAGCTGTTTTTT.

This chain connects TRBV9 to TRBJ2-7; a weak D match, TRBD1 (6 bases). Between the trimmed V and J ends, which lost 2 bases and 7 bases, there was a span of 16 bases. Per the germline V gene, CDR1 is SGDLS and CDR2 is YYNGEE. The CDR3 sequence is 14 residues long. The CDR3 region is CASSVGTPGLEQYF. In DNA form, the CDR3 reads TGTGCCAGCAGCGTGGGGACACCCGGGTTGGAGCAGTACTTC. The full variable domain, in which reference TRBV9 and TRBJ2-7 provide the parts outside the CDR3, is DSGVTQTPKHLITATGQRVTLRCSPRSGDLSVYWYQQSLDQGLQFLIQYYNGEERAKGNILERFSAQQFPDLHSELNLSSLELGDSALYFCASSVGTPGLEQYFGPGTRLTVT.

This clone appeared a single time. Other nucleotide sequences from this sample produce the same CDR3. The gene calls are TRBV9 and TRBJ2-5; no firm D call. The CDR3 length is 14 residues. V lost 0 bases and J lost 2, with 8 bases in between. From germline, CDR1 is SGDLS and CDR2 YYNGEE. CDR3 nucleotides: TGTGCCAGCAGCGTAGGTCCAGGACAAGAGACCCAGTACTTC. Protein: CASSVGPGQETQYF.

The genes are TRBV5-6 and TRBJ1-5, with no clear D. Between the trimmed V and J ends, which lost 4 bases and 8 bases, there was a span of 13 bases. The CDR3 sequence is 13 residues long. Germline CDR1 is SGHDT and CDR2 is YYEEEE. CDR3 nucleotides: TGTGCCAGCAGCCCTCACCCGGAGGAGCCCCAGCATTTT. Protein sequence: CASSPHPEEPQHF.

The chain combines TRBV18 with TRBJ2-2; perhaps TRBD2 as D (6 bases). Between the trimmed V and J ends, which lost 6 bases and 2 bases, there was a span of 19 bases. The CDR3 runs to 17 residues. Germline V gene data show CDR1 as KGHSH and CDR2 as LQKENI. The CDR3: CASSRLEGLPNTGELFF. As DNA, the CDR3 is TGTGCCAGCTCGAGACTAGAGGGGCTCCCTAACACCGGGGAGCTGTTTTTT.

The rearrangement joins TRBV6-1 to TRBJ1-2, with D uncertain. The CDR3 has 12 residues. Trimming stripped 4 bases from V and 0 bases from J, with 3 bases between. From germline, CDR1 is MNHNS and CDR2 SASEGT. The CDR3 sequence is CASSAANYGYTF. CDR3 DNA sequence: TGTGCCAGCAGTGCAGCTAACTATGGCTACACCTTC.

V gene TRBV11-2 combines with J gene TRBJ2-7; the match to TRBD1 covers 7 bases. The germline CDR1 and CDR2 sequences are SGHAT and FQNNGV. The CDR3 has 15 residues. Unmatched junction bases numbered 9, after V lost 4 bases and J lost 3 bases. The CDR3 DNA is TGTGCCAGCAGCTCAATCCGGGACAGAAACTACGAGCAGTACTTC. This gives the protein CASSSIRDRNYEQYF.

The chain joins TRBV5-5 to TRBJ2-7; TRBD1 agrees at 9 bases. The V gene end was trimmed by 5 bases and the J gene end by 6 bases; junction bases not matched to a gene: 6. The germline CDR1 and CDR2 sequences are SGHKS and YYEKEE (reference sequence). The CDR3 totals 13 residues. The CDR3 DNA follows: TGTGCCAGCAGGGTACAGGGGGCGTTCGAGCAGTACTTC. Its translation is CASRVQGAFEQYF. Drawing the rest from reference TRBV5-5 and TRBJ2-7, the complete variable domain is DAGVTQSPTHLIKTRGQQVTLRCSPISGHKSVSWYQQVLGQGPQFIFQYYEKEERGRGNFPDRFSARQFPNYSSELNVNALLLGDSALYLCASRVQGAFEQYFGPGTRLTVT.

The V call is TRBV18, the J call TRBJ1-1, with 7 nucleotides matching TRBD1. The CDR3 is made up of 17 amino acids. The ends lost 3 bases at V and 1 base at J; junction bases unmatched: 11. CDR1 and CDR2 from the germline V gene are KGHSH and LQKENI. CDR3 region: CASSPAEGGIGNTEAFF. The CDR3 DNA follows: TGTGCCAGCTCACCCGCCGAAGGGGGCATCGGGAACACTGAAGCTTTCTTT.

V and J are TRBV6-1 and TRBJ1-1, with TRBD1 identical over 10 bases. This CDR3 is 14 amino acids long. V lost 4 bases, J lost 1 base, and 0 bases stayed unmatched. Germline V lookup: CDR1 MNHNS, CDR2 SASEGT. The CDR3 region is CASSGDRGNTEAFF. In nucleotides, the CDR3 is TGTGCCAGCAGTGGGGACAGGGGGAACACTGAAGCTTTCTTT.

The chain recombines TRBV5-1 with TRBJ2-2; TRBD2 agrees at 8 bases. The CDR3 is made up of 15 amino acids. Trimming took 0 bases from V and 13 from J; bases not matched to a gene: 11. The germline V gene has CDR1 SGHRS and CDR2 YFSETQ. This CDR3 is CASSLERGGQEGLFF. The CDR3 bases are TGCGCCAGCAGCTTGGAACGGGGGGGCCAGGAAGGGCTGTTTTTT.

The chain combines TRBV11-2 with TRBJ2-6; a weak D match, TRBD2 (5 bases). Trimming left V 0 bases short and J 2 bases short, with 14 bases between. The CDR3 is made up of 18 amino acids. Looked up from germline, CDR1 is SGHAT and CDR2 is FQNNGV. This CDR3 is CASSLEGTSVPGANVLTF. The DNA for the CDR3 is TGTGCCAGCAGCTTAGAAGGCACTAGTGTCCCTGGGGCCAACGTCCTGACTTTC.

This clone was observed a single time. The chain combines TRBV4-1 with TRBJ2-7, with a possible D match to TRBD1 (6 bases). Germline V gives CDR1 MGHRA, CDR2 YSYEKL. V shed 1 base and J shed 3 bases, with 13 bases lying between them. The CDR3 has 15 amino acids. Here the CDR3 reads CASSQVNREDYEQYF. DNA of the CDR3: TGCGCCAGCAGCCAAGTCAACAGGGAAGACTACGAGCAGTACTTC.

The chain is built from TRBV19 and TRBJ1-5; the D gene is possibly TRBD1 (6 bases). Germline lookup yields CDR1 LNHDA and CDR2 SQIVND (reference sequence). The CDR3 loop spans 14 amino acids. Trimming removed 7 bases from V and 2 bases from J, with 12 bases in between. This CDR3 is CASTQGKRNQPQHF. The CDR3 nucleotides are TGTGCCAGTACTCAGGGGAAGCGCAATCAGCCCCAGCATTTT.

The V and J genes are TRBV18 and TRBJ2-5; D is undetermined. CDR3 length equals 15 residues. The ends were cut back, 3 bases at V and 0 bases at J, with 11 bases in the middle. Germline V gene lookup returns CDR1 KGHSH and CDR2 LQKENI. The CDR3 is CASSPSPEYQETQYF. The CDR3 nucleotides read TGTGCCAGCTCACCCAGTCCGGAGTACCAAGAGACCCAGTACTTC.